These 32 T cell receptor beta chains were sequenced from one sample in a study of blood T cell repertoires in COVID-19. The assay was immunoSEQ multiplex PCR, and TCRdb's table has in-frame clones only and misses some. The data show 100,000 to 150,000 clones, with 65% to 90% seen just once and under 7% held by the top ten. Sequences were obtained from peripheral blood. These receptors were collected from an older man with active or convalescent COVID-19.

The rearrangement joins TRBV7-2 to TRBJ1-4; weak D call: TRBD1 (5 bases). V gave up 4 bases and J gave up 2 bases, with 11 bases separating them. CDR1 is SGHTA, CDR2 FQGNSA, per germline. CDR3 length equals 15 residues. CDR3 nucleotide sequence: TGTGCCAGCAGCTCTCCAGGGAGGACTAATGAAAAACTGTTTTTT. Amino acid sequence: CASSSPGRTNEKLFF.

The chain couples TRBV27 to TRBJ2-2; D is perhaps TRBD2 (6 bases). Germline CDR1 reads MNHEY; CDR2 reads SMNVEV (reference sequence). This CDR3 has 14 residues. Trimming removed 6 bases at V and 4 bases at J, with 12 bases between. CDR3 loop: CASSLGRRTGELFF. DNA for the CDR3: TGTGCCAGCAGCTTGGGGAGGCGCACCGGGGAGCTGTTTTTT.

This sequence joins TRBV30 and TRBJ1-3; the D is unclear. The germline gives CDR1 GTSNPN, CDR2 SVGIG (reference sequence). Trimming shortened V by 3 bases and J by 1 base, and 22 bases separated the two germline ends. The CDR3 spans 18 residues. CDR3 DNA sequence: TGTGCCTGGAGAGGACTGCCGAGGCTTCAAAGATCTGGAAACACCATATATTTT. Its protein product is CAWRGLPRLQRSGNTIYF.

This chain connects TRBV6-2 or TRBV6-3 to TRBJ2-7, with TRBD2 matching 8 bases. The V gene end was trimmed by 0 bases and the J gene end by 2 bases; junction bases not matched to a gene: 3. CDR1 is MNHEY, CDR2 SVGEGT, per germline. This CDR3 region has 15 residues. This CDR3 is CASSYSLLAAYEQYF. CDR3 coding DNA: TGTGCCAGCAGTTACTCACTACTAGCGGCCTACGAGCAGTACTTC.

For the CDR3, the DNA is TGTGCCAGCAGACAAAATGACTACTCGATCGAGCAGTACTTC. It yields the protein CASRQNDYSIEQYF. The chain combines TRBV7-2 with TRBJ2-7, with D tentatively TRBD2 (5 bases). Germline loops: CDR1 SGHTA, CDR2 FQGNSA. CDR3 length: 14 residues. Trimming left V 6 bases short and J 6 bases short, with 18 bases between.

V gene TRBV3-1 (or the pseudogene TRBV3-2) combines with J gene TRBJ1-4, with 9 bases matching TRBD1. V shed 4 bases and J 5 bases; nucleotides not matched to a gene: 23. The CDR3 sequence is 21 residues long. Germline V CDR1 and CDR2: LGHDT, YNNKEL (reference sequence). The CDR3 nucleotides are TGTGCCAGCAGCCGACGTCCTACTACCGGGACAGGGACAAGGGGGAATGAAAAACTGTTTTTT. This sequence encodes CASSRRPTTGTGTRGNEKLFF.

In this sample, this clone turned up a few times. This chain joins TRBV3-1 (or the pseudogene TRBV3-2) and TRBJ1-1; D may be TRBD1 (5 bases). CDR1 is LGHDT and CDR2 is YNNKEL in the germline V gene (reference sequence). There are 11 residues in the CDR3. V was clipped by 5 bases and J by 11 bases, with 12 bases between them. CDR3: CASSSEGRAFF. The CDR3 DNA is TGTGCCAGCAGCTCGGAGGGGAGGGCTTTCTTT.

The CDR3 DNA sequence: TGTGCCAGTAGCCAGGGGCCGGCGGCTGAAGCTTTCTTT. Translation: CASSQGPAAEAFF. The chain is built from TRBV19 and TRBJ1-1; maybe TRBD1 (6 bases). Deletions cut 6 bases from V and 6 bases from J, with 14 bases between. This CDR3 is built from 13 residues. Germline V gene sequence: CDR1 LNHDA, CDR2 SQIVND (reference sequence).

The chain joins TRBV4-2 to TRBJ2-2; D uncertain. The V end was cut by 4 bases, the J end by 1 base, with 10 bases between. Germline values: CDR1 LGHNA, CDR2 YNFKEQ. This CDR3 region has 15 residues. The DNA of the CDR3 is TGTGCCAGCAGCCCCCCCCGACAGAACACCGGGGAGCTGTTTTTT. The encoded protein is CASSPPRQNTGELFF.

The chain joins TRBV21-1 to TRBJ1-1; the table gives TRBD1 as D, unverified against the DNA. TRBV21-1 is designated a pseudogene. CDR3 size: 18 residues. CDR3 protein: CASSKGGAPQGATTEAFF. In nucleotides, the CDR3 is TGTGCCAGCAGCAAAGGAGGGGCCCCTCAGGGGGCGACCACTGAAGCTTTCTTT.

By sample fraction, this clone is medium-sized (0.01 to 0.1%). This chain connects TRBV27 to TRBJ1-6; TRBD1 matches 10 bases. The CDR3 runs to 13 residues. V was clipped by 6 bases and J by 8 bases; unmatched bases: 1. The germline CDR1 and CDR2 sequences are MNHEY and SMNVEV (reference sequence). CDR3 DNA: TGTGCCAGCAGCGGACAGGGGGATTCACCCCTCCACTTT. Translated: CASSGQGDSPLHF.

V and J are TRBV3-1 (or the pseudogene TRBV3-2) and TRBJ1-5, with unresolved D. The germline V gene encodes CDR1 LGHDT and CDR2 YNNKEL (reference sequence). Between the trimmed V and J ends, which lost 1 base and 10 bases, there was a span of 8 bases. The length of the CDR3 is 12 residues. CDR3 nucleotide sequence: TGTGCCAGCAGCCAAGGGCAGGCCCCCCAGCATTTT. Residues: CASSQGQAPQHF.

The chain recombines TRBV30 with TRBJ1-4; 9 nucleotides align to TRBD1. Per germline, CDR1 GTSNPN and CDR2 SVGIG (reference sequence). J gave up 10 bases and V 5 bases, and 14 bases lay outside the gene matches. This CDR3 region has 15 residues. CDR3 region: CAWEGGLQGARKLFF. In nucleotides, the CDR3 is TGTGCCTGGGAGGGGGGCCTACAGGGGGCAAGAAAACTGTTTTTT.

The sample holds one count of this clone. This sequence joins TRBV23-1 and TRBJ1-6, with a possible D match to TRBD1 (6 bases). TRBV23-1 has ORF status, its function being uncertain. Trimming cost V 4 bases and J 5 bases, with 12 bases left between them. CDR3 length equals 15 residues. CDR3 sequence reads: CASSRGQGNNSPLHF. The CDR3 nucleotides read TGCGCCAGCAGTCGGGGTCAGGGGAATAATTCACCCCTCCACTTT.

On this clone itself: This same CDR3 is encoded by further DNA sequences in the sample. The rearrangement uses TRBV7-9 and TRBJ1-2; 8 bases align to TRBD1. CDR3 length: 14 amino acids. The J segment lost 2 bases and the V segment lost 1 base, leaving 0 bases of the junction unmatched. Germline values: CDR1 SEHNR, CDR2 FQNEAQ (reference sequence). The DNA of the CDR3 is TGTGCCAGCAGCTTAGGGACAGGGAACTATGGCTACACCTTC. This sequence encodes CASSLGTGNYGYTF.

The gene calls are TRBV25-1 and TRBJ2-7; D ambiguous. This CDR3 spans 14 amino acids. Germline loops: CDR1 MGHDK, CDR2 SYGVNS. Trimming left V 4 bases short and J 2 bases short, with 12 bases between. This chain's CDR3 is CASSVPREPYEQYF. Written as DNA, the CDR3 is TGTGCCAGCAGTGTCCCCCGAGAGCCCTACGAGCAGTACTTC.

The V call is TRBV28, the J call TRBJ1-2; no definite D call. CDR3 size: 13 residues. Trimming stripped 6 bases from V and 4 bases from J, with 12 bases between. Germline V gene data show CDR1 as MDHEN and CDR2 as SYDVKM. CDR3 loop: CASSRDRVYGYTF. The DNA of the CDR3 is TGTGCCAGCAGCCGGGATAGGGTCTATGGCTACACCTTC.

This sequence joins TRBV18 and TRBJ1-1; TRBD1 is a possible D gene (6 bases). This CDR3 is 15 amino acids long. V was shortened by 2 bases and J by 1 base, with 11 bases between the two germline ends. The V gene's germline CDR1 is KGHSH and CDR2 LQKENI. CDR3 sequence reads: CASSPGGGRNTEAFF. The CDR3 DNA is TGTGCCAGCTCACCAGGGGGCGGGAGGAACACTGAAGCTTTCTTT.

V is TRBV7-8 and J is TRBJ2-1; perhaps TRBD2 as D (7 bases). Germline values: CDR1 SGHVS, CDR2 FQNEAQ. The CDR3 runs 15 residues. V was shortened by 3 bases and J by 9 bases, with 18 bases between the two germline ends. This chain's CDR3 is CASSFFSGGQLEQFF. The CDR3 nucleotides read TGTGCCAGCAGCTTTTTTTCCGGGGGGCAGCTTGAGCAGTTCTTC.

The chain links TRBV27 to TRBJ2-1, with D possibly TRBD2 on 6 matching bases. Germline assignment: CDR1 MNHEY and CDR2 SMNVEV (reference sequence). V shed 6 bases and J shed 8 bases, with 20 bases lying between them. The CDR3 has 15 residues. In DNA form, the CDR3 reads TGTGCCAGCAGACCGCTGTCGGGAGATTGGGATGAGCAGTTCTTC. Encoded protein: CASRPLSGDWDEQFF.

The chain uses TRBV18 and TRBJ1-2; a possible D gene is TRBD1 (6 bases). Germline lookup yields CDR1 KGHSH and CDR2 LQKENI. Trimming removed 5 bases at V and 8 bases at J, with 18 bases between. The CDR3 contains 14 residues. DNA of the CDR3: TGTGCCAGCTCAACCATGGACAGAGTTTCGGGCTACACCTTC. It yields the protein CASSTMDRVSGYTF.

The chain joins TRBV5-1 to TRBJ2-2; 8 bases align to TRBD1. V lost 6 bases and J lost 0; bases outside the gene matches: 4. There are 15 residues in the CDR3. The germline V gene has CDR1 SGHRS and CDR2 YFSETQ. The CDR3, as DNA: TGCGCCAGCACCAGACAGGGGCCGAACACCGGGGAGCTGTTTTTT. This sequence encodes CASTRQGPNTGELFF.

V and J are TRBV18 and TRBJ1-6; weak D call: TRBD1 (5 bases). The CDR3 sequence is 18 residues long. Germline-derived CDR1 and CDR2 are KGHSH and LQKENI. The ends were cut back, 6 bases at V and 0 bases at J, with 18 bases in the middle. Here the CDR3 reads CASSETDTLSSYNSPLHF. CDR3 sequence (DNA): TGTGCCAGCTCCGAGACGGACACCTTGAGCTCCTATAATTCACCCCTCCACTTT.

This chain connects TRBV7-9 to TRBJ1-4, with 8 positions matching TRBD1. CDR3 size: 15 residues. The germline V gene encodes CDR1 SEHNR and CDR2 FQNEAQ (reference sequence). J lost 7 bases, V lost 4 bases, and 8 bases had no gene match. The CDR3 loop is CASSYSGGLVEKLFF. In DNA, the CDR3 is TGTGCCAGCAGCTATTCAGGGGGCCTCGTTGAAAAACTGTTTTTT.

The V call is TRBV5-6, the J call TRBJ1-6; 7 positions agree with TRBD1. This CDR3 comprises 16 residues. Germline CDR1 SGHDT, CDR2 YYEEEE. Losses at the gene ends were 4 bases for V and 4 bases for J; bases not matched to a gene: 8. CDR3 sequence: CASSNRDSLYNSPLHF. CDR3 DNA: TGTGCCAGCAGCAACCGGGACAGCCTTTATAATTCACCCCTCCACTTT.

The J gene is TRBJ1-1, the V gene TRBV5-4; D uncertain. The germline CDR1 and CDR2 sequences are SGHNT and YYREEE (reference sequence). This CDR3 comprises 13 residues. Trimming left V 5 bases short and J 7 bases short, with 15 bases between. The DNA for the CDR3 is TGTGCCAGCAGAAGTCAGTCAGAATATGAAGCTTTCTTT. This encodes CASRSQSEYEAFF.

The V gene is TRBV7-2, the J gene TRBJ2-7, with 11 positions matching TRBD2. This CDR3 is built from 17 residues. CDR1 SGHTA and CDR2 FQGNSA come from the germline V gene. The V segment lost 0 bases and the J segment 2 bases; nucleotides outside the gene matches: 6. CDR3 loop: CASSLATLAGVAYEQYF. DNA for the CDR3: TGTGCCAGCAGCTTAGCGACACTAGCGGGGGTAGCCTACGAGCAGTACTTC.

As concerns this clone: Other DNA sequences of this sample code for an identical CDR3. The CDR3 protein is CASSPLSGNYGYTF. For the CDR3, the DNA is TGTGCCAGCAGTCCCCTCAGTGGTAACTATGGCTACACCTTC. The chain combines TRBV2 with TRBJ1-2; D gene uncertain. The CDR3 extends over 14 amino acids. Trimming took off 5 bases at V and 1 base at J, with 11 bases between the two ends. The germline gives CDR1 SNHLY, CDR2 FYNNEI.

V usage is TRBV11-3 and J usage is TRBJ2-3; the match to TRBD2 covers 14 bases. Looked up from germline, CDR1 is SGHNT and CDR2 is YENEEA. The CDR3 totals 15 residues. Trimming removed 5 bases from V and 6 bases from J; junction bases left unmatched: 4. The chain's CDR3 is CASSKGLAGADTQYF. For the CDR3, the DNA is TGTGCCAGCAGCAAGGGACTAGCGGGAGCGGATACGCAGTATTTT.

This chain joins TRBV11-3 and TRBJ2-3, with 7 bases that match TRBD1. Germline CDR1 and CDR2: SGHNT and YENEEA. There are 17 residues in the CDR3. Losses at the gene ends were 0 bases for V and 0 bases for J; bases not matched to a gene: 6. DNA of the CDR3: TGTGCCAGCAGCTTAGACAAAGACAGGGTCAGCACAGATACGCAGTATTTT. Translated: CASSLDKDRVSTDTQYF.

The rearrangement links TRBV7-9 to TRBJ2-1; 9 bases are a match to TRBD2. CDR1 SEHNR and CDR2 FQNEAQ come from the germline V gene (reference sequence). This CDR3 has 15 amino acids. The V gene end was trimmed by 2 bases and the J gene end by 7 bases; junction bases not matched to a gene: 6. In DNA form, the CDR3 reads TGTGCCAGCAGCTTATATTCTAGCGGGGAGAATGAGCAGTTCTTC. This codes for CASSLYSSGENEQFF.

In DNA form, the CDR3 reads TGTGCCACCAGTGAGGGCAGACAGCAGTACTTC. Translating gives CATSEGRQQYF. The gene calls are TRBV24-1 and TRBJ2-7, with D hard to call. Germline loops: CDR1 KGHDR, CDR2 SFDVKD. The CDR3 length is 11 residues. Trimming removed 4 bases at V and 8 bases at J, with 8 bases between.